The clone carrying this TCR beta chain was seen a few times. Antigen specificity is unknown. This sample stems from a study of graft-versus-host responses after intestinal transplantation. Overall study context: Recipients received multivisceral, liver-intestinal, or isolated intestinal transplants. General study results and limits: Individuals who had graft-donor T cell macrochimerism had allografts that showed high graft-versus-host to host-versus-graft clonal ratios.

Trimming took 3 bases from V and 6 from J, leaving 5 bases between them. Germline V gives CDR1 GTSNPN, CDR2 SVGIG (reference sequence). The CDR3 is made up of 11 amino acids. Method: immunoSEQ multiplex PCR; TCRdb's copy keeps in-frame clones and lacks some. The data contain roughly 120,000 clones, approximately 92% of them singletons. The rearrangement joins TRBV30 to TRBJ2-2; D perhaps matches TRBD1 (5 bases). This sequence originates from a human donor who was the organ donor for an intestinal transplant. This specimen was unstimulated CD4+ T cells sorted from spleen or lymph node cells, taken before transplant. The CDR3 DNA reads TGTGCCTGGAGACAGGCCGGGGAGCTGTTTTTT. The encoded protein is CAWRQAGELFF.